The clone carrying this T cell receptor (beta chain) was detected a few times. This sample was included in a study of human T cells and chemical hapten exposure. Study in general: On 2 cm by 2 cm of upper inner arm skin, sensitization was performed with 2% DPC. Weekly scalp doses of diphenylcyclopropenone were given to patients during the roughly 26-week study.

TCRdb fed the RACE reads into MiXCR, producing one record per CDR3 protein. The data hold around 250,000 distinct CDR3 sequences, with about 9% observed a single time. Specified time point: pre-sensitization, week 0. As to treatment: therapeutic diphenylcyclopropenone sensitization with weekly scalp DPC. Blood draws came first, before each patch test. Whole blood, unfractionated, served as the material for total RNA extraction. The TCR originated in a woman aged 40 to 49 with alopecia areata. Some clones in this sample may be carry-over from other donors' samples. The starting material was whole blood, obtained in connection with sensitization to the hapten diphenylcyclopropenone (DPC).

The CDR3 is CASSRLSSGDYNEQFF. DNA for the CDR3: TGTGCCAGCAGCCGCCTCTCTAGCGGAGATTACAATGAGCAGTTCTTC. The V and J genes are TRBV7-2 and TRBJ2-1, with TRBD2 matching over 7 bases. The CDR3 length is 16 residues. Germline CDR1 and CDR2: SGHTA and FQGNSA. The V gene end was trimmed by 5 bases and the J gene end by 4 bases; junction bases not matched to a gene: 11.